Listed below are T cell receptor beta chains from one sample, sequenced in a study of Ad26.COV2.S vaccination and SARS-CoV-2 variants. This table comes from immunoSEQ multiplex PCR, and its TCRdb copy is limited to in-frame clones, with some not included. Of roughly 500,000 clones in the sample, nearly 90% were seen once. Material: peripheral blood, obtained in a trial of Ad26.COV2.S vaccine versus placebo. The receptors were sampled from a person between 18 and 65 years old who received the Ad26.COV2.S COVID-19 vaccine or a placebo. CDR3s include the opening cysteine and the closing phenylalanine or tryptophan. D genes are given only for firm matches. Clone size is shown for a subset of rows, as once, few, many or a class of expanded clone.

d_call j_call clone_size v_call cdr3_nt cdr3_aa
NA TRBJ1-1 NA TRBV23-1 TGCGCCAGCAGTCGGAGACAGACTATTGAAGCTTTCTTT CASSRRQTIEAFF
TRBD2 TRBJ2-3 NA TRBV5-4 TGTGCCAGCAGCCTGGGGTGGGGACTAGGGGCAGATACGCAGTATTTT CASSLGWGLGADTQYF
NA TRBJ1-1 NA TRBV27 TGTGCCAGCAGTTTAAGGGGTTCAGCTGAAGCTTTCTTT CASSLRGSAEAFF
NA TRBJ1-5 few TRBV5-8 TGTGCCAGCAGCTTCCAGGGTGGCCAGCCCCAGCATTTT CASSFQGGQPQHF
NA TRBJ2-1 few TRBV7-9 TGTGCCAGCAGCCCCAGGGGGGGTCTGCAGTTCTTC CASSPRGGLQFF
NA TRBJ1-1 NA TRBV5-5 TGTGCCAGCACCTTAAGGGTACAGCCGAACACTGAAGCTTTCTTT CASTLRVQPNTEAFF
NA TRBJ2-2 NA TRBV11-3 TGTGCCAGCAGCTTACCGGCCAGGGTCGCCACCGGGGAGCTGTTTTTT CASSLPARVATGELFF
TRBD2 TRBJ2-1 NA TRBV27 TGTGCCAGCAGTTTCCACGGACTAGCGGCATACAATGAGCAGTTCTTC CASSFHGLAAYNEQFF
TRBD1 TRBJ2-1 NA TRBV7-2 TGTGCCAGCAGCTTGGACAGGGCATTTTTGTTCTTC CASSLDRAFLFF
TRBD2 TRBJ2-7 few TRBV10-3 TGTGCCATCAGTCGGGGGGGCTCCTACGAGCAGTACTTC CAISRGGSYEQYF
NA TRBJ2-7 once TRBV27 TGTGCCAGCAGTCTTACTTTGGGGGCCTACGAGCAGTACTTC CASSLTLGAYEQYF
TRBD2 TRBJ2-3 NA TRBV15 TGTGCCACCAGCAGAGGACTCGGGGGAGGGACGTTACGCACAGATACGCAGTATTTT CATSRGLGGGTLRTDTQYF
NA TRBJ2-7 NA TRBV30 TGTGCCTGGAGTAATGCCCGACTGGGCGAGCAGTACTTC CAWSNARLGEQYF
NA TRBJ1-6 NA TRBV4-2 TGTGCCAGCAGCCAAGAGATACCCGTTCTTTCGCCTAATTCACCCCTCCACTTT CASSQEIPVLSPNSPLHF
TRBD1 TRBJ2-1 NA TRBV2 TGTGCCAGCAGCCCTGGACAGGCGATCAGGGATGAGCAGTTCTTC CASSPGQAIRDEQFF
NA TRBJ1-1 NA TRBV7-6 TGTGCCAGCAGCCACGAGCAGGGCACTGAAGCTTTCTTT CASSHEQGTEAFF
TRBD1 TRBJ2-1 NA TRBV6-5 TGTGCCAGCAGTTACTCTGCCGACAGGGGGCACAATGAGCAGTTCTTC CASSYSADRGHNEQFF
TRBD2 TRBJ2-2 once TRBV7-6 TGTGCCAGCAGCTTGACTAGCGGGACCAACACCGGGGAGCTGTTTTTT CASSLTSGTNTGELFF
NA TRBJ2-7 NA TRBV29-1 TGCAGCGTTGTGACAGACTCCTACGAGCAGTACTTC CSVVTDSYEQYF
TRBD2 TRBJ2-1 NA TRBV27 TGTGCCAGCAGTTTAGGAGCGGGGGGAAGCTCCTACAATGAGCAGTTCTTC CASSLGAGGSSYNEQFF
NA TRBJ1-1 NA TRBV12-3/TRBV12-4 TGTGCCAGCAGTGCTACAGGGAACACTGAAGCTTTCTTT CASSATGNTEAFF
NA TRBJ1-1 NA TRBV5-1 TGCGCCAGCAGCTTTGGGTCAGGTGAGGAGAGCTCAGCTTTCTTT CASSFGSGEESSAFF
TRBD1 TRBJ1-1 NA TRBV18 TGTGCCAGCTCACCACAAAACAGGGGGACGAGTGAAGCTTTCTTT CASSPQNRGTSEAFF
NA TRBJ1-3 once TRBV12-5 TGTGCTAGTCAGCAGGGCTCTGGAAACACCATATATTTT CASQQGSGNTIYF
NA TRBJ1-1 NA TRBV5-1 TGCGCCAGCAGCCCAGGCAACACTGAAGCTTTCTTT CASSPGNTEAFF
TRBD2 TRBJ2-7 NA TRBV27 TGTGCCAGCAGTTTAGGGGTGGTAGCGGGGCCCTACGAGCAGTACTTC CASSLGVVAGPYEQYF
TRBD1 TRBJ1-2 once TRBV20-1 TGCAGTGCTAGTTGGCAGGGGGTCTATGGCTACACCTTC CSASWQGVYGYTF
NA TRBJ1-2 once TRBV7-2 TGTGCCAGCAGCTTACCCCAGGCCTATGGCTACACCTTC CASSLPQAYGYTF
TRBD1 TRBJ1-1 few TRBV6-2/TRBV6-3 TGTGCCAGCAGTGGGGACAGCTACACTGAAGCTTTCTTT CASSGDSYTEAFF
NA TRBJ2-3 NA TRBV10-1 TGCGCCAGCACCGGACCAAGTAAGGGGGGTGATACGCAGTATTTT CASTGPSKGGDTQYF
NA TRBJ1-1 NA TRBV19 TGTGCCAGCGACGGGAACACTGAAGCTTTCTTT CASDGNTEAFF
TRBD1 TRBJ1-3 NA TRBV27 TGTGCCAGCAACCCCAGGGGGGGAAACTCTGGAAACACCATATATTTT CASNPRGGNSGNTIYF
TRBD1 TRBJ1-6 NA TRBV19 TGTGCCAGTAAAAGGGCAGGGGGTAATAATTCACCCCTCCACTTT CASKRAGGNNSPLHF
NA TRBJ1-1 NA TRBV7-8 TGTGCCAGCAGGCCTATGGGGGTCACTGAAGCTTTCTTT CASRPMGVTEAFF
NA TRBJ2-1 NA TRBV5-6 TGTGCCAGCAGCTTGGCCTGGTCTAGCGATGCCTACAATGAGCAGTTCTTC CASSLAWSSDAYNEQFF
TRBD1 TRBJ1-2 NA TRBV3-1/TRBV3-2 TGTGCCAGCAGCCAGAGGACAGGGGCGCTTAACTATGGCTACACCTTC CASSQRTGALNYGYTF
NA TRBJ1-2 once TRBV15 TGTGCCACCAGCAGCACGGTAGGTCGGCGCTACACCTTC CATSSTVGRRYTF
NA TRBJ2-3 NA TRBV2 TGTGCCAGCAGTGGATTGGGGGTAGATACGCAGTATTTT CASSGLGVDTQYF
TRBD2 TRBJ2-1 NA TRBV4-3 TGCGCCAGCAGCCACCTAGCGGGAGGGCCGGCAAATGAGCAGTTCTTC CASSHLAGGPANEQFF
NA TRBJ1-2 NA TRBV28 TGTGCCAGCAGTTCCTATACAGGGTCCCTCCACTTC CASSSYTGSLHF
NA TRBJ1-5 NA TRBV19 TGTGCCAGTAGAGGAGGGCTGAACCAGCCCCAGCATTTT CASRGGLNQPQHF
TRBD1 TRBJ2-1 NA TRBV5-1 TGCGCCAGCAGCGGCCGGGACAGCCTATACAATGAGCAGTTCTTC CASSGRDSLYNEQFF
NA TRBJ1-1 NA TRBV18 TGTGCCAGCTCACCACGGGTTGGGAACACTGAAGCTTTCTTT CASSPRVGNTEAFF
NA TRBJ1-2 NA TRBV19 TGTGCCAGTAGTATTGGCCAATTCTCCTATGGCTACACCTTC CASSIGQFSYGYTF
TRBD2 TRBJ2-2 once TRBV4-3 TGCGCCAGCAGCTCCCTAGTATCGGGGGGGCCCGGGGAGCTGTTTTTT CASSSLVSGGPGELFF